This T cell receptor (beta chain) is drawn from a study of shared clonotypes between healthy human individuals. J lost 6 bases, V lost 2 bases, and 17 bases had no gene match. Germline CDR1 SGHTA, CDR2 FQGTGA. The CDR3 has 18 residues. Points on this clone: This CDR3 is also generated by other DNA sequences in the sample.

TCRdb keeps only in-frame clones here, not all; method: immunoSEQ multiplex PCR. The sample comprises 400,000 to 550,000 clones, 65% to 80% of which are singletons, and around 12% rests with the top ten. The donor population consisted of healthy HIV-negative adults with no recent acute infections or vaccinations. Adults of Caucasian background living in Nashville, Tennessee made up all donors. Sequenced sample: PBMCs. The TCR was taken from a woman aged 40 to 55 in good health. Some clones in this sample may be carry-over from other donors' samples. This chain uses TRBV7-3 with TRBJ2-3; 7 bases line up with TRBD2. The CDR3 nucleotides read TGTGCCAGCAGCTTATTTTTCAATGGGCTAGCGGCCACGGATACGCAGTATTTT. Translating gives CASSLFFNGLAATDTQYF.